The following is a T cell receptor (beta chain) sequence with its context. Enrolled through a virtual design, the participants were between about 18 and 100 years of age and came from about two dozen US areas. Participant-given clinical history determined each cohort assignment. This sample stems from a study of blood T cell repertoires in COVID-19. Study at large: There were acute and convalescent COVID-19 samples, and they came from the United States, Italy and Spain.

Per the study methods: It was from reference gene primer amplification that nucleated cell counts were estimated. Produced via immunoSEQ multiplex PCR; TCRdb's table is partial and in-frame only. V, J and clone size were drawn from that table, and D and trimming were deduced from the DNA. Of fewer than 350,000 clones listed, more than 75% are singletons. CDR1 is LNHDA, CDR2 SQIVND, per germline (reference sequence). This CDR3 is 13 amino acids long. The V gene lost 7 bases and the J gene lost 0 bases, with 9 bases spanning the gap. The rearrangement uses TRBV19 and TRBJ2-5; a weak D match, TRBD2 (6 bases). What was sequenced was PBMCs or T cells enriched from blood (not recorded which). The sequence was obtained from a woman aged 55-70 years in a cohort exposed to, infected with or recovered from COVID-19 (not recorded which). In DNA form, the CDR3 reads TGTGCCAGTATGCAGCGGGACCAAGAGACCCAGTACTTC. Its translation: CASMQRDQETQYF.